The next 3 T cell receptor beta chains were all read from a single sample in a study of control samples from healthy donors and cancer patients. Assay: immunoSEQ multiplex PCR; the TCRdb copy retains only in-frame clones and omits some. Here the sample spans around 140,000 clones, approximately 92% being singletons. Material: blood. These receptors were taken from a man aged 40-49 years in good health.

J is TRBJ2-5 and V is TRBV12-3 or TRBV12-4; no definite D call. The ends were cut back, 3 bases at V and 3 bases at J, with 8 bases in the middle. The CDR3 runs 13 residues. The CDR3 DNA reads as TGTGCCAGCAGTTTCACCGGCAAAGAGACCCAGTACTTC. It yields the protein CASSFTGKETQYF.

This clone occurred a few times. This chain links TRBV10-1 with TRBJ2-5; 7 nucleotides line up with TRBD2. This CDR3 has 16 amino acids. Germline trimming cut 5 bases from V and 1 base from J; bases unmatched to any gene: 10. Germline lookup yields CDR1 WNHNN and CDR2 SYGVQD (reference sequence). CDR3 coding DNA: TGCGCCAGCAGTCCTCTAGCGTCGGGGGGCCAAGAGACCCAGTACTTC. It is translated as CASSPLASGGQETQYF.

The V call is TRBV4-2, the J call TRBJ2-2; possibly TRBD2 for D (6 bases). The CDR3 is 16 residues long. CDR1 and CDR2 (germline): LGHNA, YNFKEQ. Trimming took off 0 bases at V and 1 base at J, with 9 bases between the two ends. The CDR3, as DNA: TGTGCCAGCAGCCAAGAAACGGGGGTGAACACCGGGGAGCTGTTTTTT. It codes for CASSQETGVNTGELFF.